This passage covers 7 T cell receptor beta chains from one sample sequenced in a study of radiation and T cells in renal cell carcinoma. Measured with immunoSEQ multiplex PCR; TCRdb has only the in-frame clones, and not every one. The repertoire holds roughly 130,000 clones, approximately 90% seen once, with more than 10% in the top ten. Time point noted: baseline pretreatment blood. Treatment of the sample: 15 Gy SBRT to primary tumor, nephrectomy 4 weeks later. The source was blood, collected from a patient whose treatment included radiotherapy and nephrectomy. These TCRs come from a woman between 45 and 65 years old with renal cell carcinoma.

The chain is built from TRBV14 and TRBJ1-6; D is uncertain. CDR1 SGHDN and CDR2 FVKESK come from the germline V gene. The CDR3 sequence is 13 residues long. The V gene lost 4 bases and the J gene lost 10 bases, with 11 bases spanning the gap. The CDR3 reads CASSLLLSSPLHF. The CDR3 DNA sequence: TGTGCCAGCAGCCTCCTCTTAAGCTCACCCCTCCACTTT.

The V and J genes are TRBV7-2 and TRBJ2-1, with TRBD2 identical over 15 bases. Germline values: CDR1 SGHTA, CDR2 FQGNSA. With 2 bases clipped from V and 0 bases from J, the junction kept 5 bases outside the gene matches. The CDR3 length is 19 residues. CDR3 loop: CASSLTRTSGGASYNEQFF. The CDR3 coding sequence is TGTGCCAGCAGCTTAACCAGGACTAGCGGGGGGGCCTCCTACAATGAGCAGTTCTTC.

CDR3 sequence reads: CASSPPVAGSSYNEQFF. The CDR3 nucleotides are TGTGCCAGTAGTCCCCCAGTGGCGGGGAGCTCCTACAATGAGCAGTTCTTC. The rearrangement joins TRBV19 to TRBJ2-1, with a tentative D call TRBD2 (6 bases). Germline CDR1 is LNHDA and CDR2 is SQIVND (reference sequence). There are 17 residues in the CDR3. With 5 bases removed from V and 0 bases from J, the gap between germline ends came to 17 bases.

V and J are TRBV5-4 and TRBJ2-7; the match to TRBD1 covers 8 bases. J gave up 2 bases and V 0 bases, and 7 bases lay outside the gene matches. This CDR3 has 16 residues. From germline, CDR1 is SGHNT and CDR2 YYREEE (reference sequence). CDR3 DNA sequence: TGTGCCAGCAGCTTGGGTGGGGGACAGGTCGCCTACGAGCAGTACTTC. Translating it yields CASSLGGGQVAYEQYF.

This chain connects TRBV7-6 to TRBJ1-2, with TRBD1 matching over 7 bases. CDR3 length: 13 amino acids. Germline V gives CDR1 SGHVS, CDR2 FNYEAQ. With V trimmed by 7 bases and J by 7 bases, 9 bases remained unmatched. CDR3 in DNA: TGTGCCAGCAACCCGGGGGCAGGGGGTGGCTACACCTTC. Amino acids: CASNPGAGGGYTF.

This chain links TRBV28 with TRBJ1-5; tentative D call: TRBD1 (5 bases). Germline V gene lookup returns CDR1 MDHEN and CDR2 SYDVKM. The CDR3 spans 15 residues. V was clipped by 5 bases and J by 5 bases, with 16 bases between them. The CDR3 region is CASSAPGPSHQPQHF. Written as DNA, the CDR3 is TGTGCCAGCAGTGCTCCGGGACCCTCCCATCAGCCCCAGCATTTT.

The gene calls are TRBV6-6 and TRBJ1-2, with D possibly matching TRBD1 (5 bases). Germline CDR1 reads MNHNY; CDR2 reads SVGAGI (reference sequence). The CDR3 contains 15 residues. V lost 5 bases, J lost 8 bases, and 21 bases lay in between. As DNA, the CDR3 is TGTGCCAGCAGTGCCCGGGACGGCCTCAAGTGGGGCTACACCTTC. Translating it yields CASSARDGLKWGYTF.